This T cell receptor (beta chain) was recorded in a study of cytomegalovirus exposure and HLA in healthy donors. General study findings and limits: Analyzed later, association rates of TCRs varied across HLA loci, with DRB1 most and HLA-C fewest. Immune exposure was documented only through CMV serostatus. Most of the TCR beta V segments (in an earlier analysis) were productive either about 87% or about 30% of the time.

Researchers ran the PCR with 60 Vbeta and 13 Jbeta primers. This table comes from immunoSEQ multiplex PCR, and its TCRdb copy is limited to in-frame clones, with some not included. Found here are around 100,000 clones, less than 70% of them singletons; the top ten hold 2% to 2.5%. J gave up 4 bases and V 3 bases, and 8 bases lay outside the gene matches. The CDR3 is made up of 15 amino acids. Germline V lookup: CDR1 SGDLS, CDR2 YYNGEE. With respect to this clone: As yet, its antigen is unknown.

What was sequenced was PBMCs. This sequence was found in a woman between 25 and 40 years old in good health and CMV-seronegative. J is TRBJ2-5 and V is TRBV9; TRBD2 agrees at 8 bases. CDR3 DNA sequence: TGTGCCAGCAGCGCTGGAAACAGCGGGGGAGAGACCCAGTACTTC. It specifies CASSAGNSGGETQYF.